Presented here are 30 T cell receptor beta chains from one specimen sequenced in a study of blood T cells in healthy people across ages (dated by TCRdb to the mid-2010s). Library preparation used 5' RACE. Instrument on record: Illumina HiSeq 2500. A second PCR of roughly 7 to 12 cycles was run with a J-beta primer mix and a sample-barcoded 5' primer. In TCRdb, the public reads were trimmed at Q25 with fastp and aligned with MiXCR, with productive beta chains retained. All rows with the same CDR3 protein become a single entry with the most common DNA and genes. Here the sample has around 990,000 distinct CDR3 sequences; more than 30% occur a single time. Jointly, the top ten make up about 12% of the sample. The sequenced sample consisted of blood. These receptors all come from a man younger than 30 in good health.

V and J are TRBV6-5 and TRBJ2-5; 8 nucleotides match TRBD1. Germline values: CDR1 MNHEY, CDR2 SVGAGI. The V and J ends lost 5 bases and 11 bases, in that order; junction bases with no gene match: 16. This CDR3 comprises 15 residues. The CDR3 sequence is CASSADRGLDNEQYF. CDR3 in DNA: TGTGCCAGCAGTGCCGACAGGGGTCTCGACAATGAGCAGTACTTC.

This clonotype has more than one count but fewer than ten. The chain couples TRBV4-1 to TRBJ1-5; D is undetermined. The CDR3 extends over 14 amino acids. Germline assignment: CDR1 MGHRA and CDR2 YSYEKL. The V gene lost 0 bases and the J gene lost 5 bases, with 8 bases spanning the gap. This chain's CDR3 is CASSQDLSDQPQHF. The CDR3 DNA is TGCGCCAGCAGCCAAGATTTGAGCGATCAGCCCCAGCATTTT.

This sequence joins TRBV30 and TRBJ2-7; D gene unclear. V was cut by 2 bases and J by 4 bases, with 6 bases left in between. The CDR3 runs to 11 residues. CDR1 and CDR2 (germline): GTSNPN, SVGIG (reference sequence). CDR3 sequence reads: CAWSKSYEQYF. CDR3 bases: TGTGCCTGGAGTAAGAGTTACGAGCAGTACTTC.

The rearrangement joins TRBV27 to TRBJ1-1; D is ambiguous. The CDR3 sequence is 15 residues long. Germline CDR1 and CDR2: MNHEY and SMNVEV (reference sequence). V lost 2 bases and J lost 0, with 10 bases in between. CDR3 in amino acids: CASSLAASMNTEAFF. CDR3 DNA: TGTGCCAGCAGTTTAGCAGCGAGCATGAACACTGAAGCTTTCTTT.

Here the CDR3 DNA reads TGTGCCAGCAGTTACGGAGGCAGGGGGACTGAAGCTTTCTTT. Protein product: CASSYGGRGTEAFF. The V gene is TRBV6-2 or TRBV6-3, the J gene TRBJ1-1; TRBD1 aligns across 7 bases. V shed 2 bases, J shed 5 bases, and the junction held 5 bases outside the gene matches. The CDR3 has 14 residues. Per germline, CDR1 MNHEY and CDR2 SVGEGT.

Only a few counts were recorded for this clonotype. V usage is TRBV12-5 and J usage is TRBJ2-5, with D possibly matching TRBD1 (6 bases). This CDR3 has 13 amino acids. V was shortened by 5 bases and J by 4 bases, with 11 bases between the two germline ends. In germline, CDR1 is LGHNT, CDR2 FRNRAP. CDR3: CASGTGTRETQYF. CDR3 coding DNA: TGTGCTAGTGGTACTGGGACACGAGAGACCCAGTACTTC.

The chain couples TRBV5-1 to TRBJ2-1; D unresolved. The CDR3 is 13 amino acids. CDR1 SGHRS and CDR2 YFSETQ come from the germline V gene. The V end lost 2 bases, the J end lost 6 bases, and 9 bases lay between the germline ends. This CDR3 is CASSFVDINEQFF. The CDR3 DNA reads TGCGCCAGCAGCTTTGTAGATATCAATGAGCAGTTCTTC.

V gene TRBV12-3 or TRBV12-4 combines with J gene TRBJ1-1; possible D gene TRBD1, 5 bases. V lost 5 bases to trimming and J lost 6 bases, with 13 bases between them. The CDR3 consists of 13 residues. This chain's CDR3 is CASSRGRGPEAFF. For the CDR3, the DNA is TGTGCCAGCAGTCGCGGGAGGGGACCTGAAGCTTTCTTT.

This clonotype showed up just a few times. This chain links TRBV13 with TRBJ1-2; TRBD1 agrees at 9 bases. Germline CDR1 and CDR2: PRHDT and FYEKMQ (reference sequence). Trimming cost V 5 bases and J 8 bases; bases outside gene matches: 9. The CDR3 sequence is 14 residues long. This CDR3 reads CASSLQGATGGYTF. CDR3 DNA sequence: TGTGCCAGCAGCCTACAGGGGGCGACGGGGGGCTACACCTTC.

This chain joins TRBV5-1 and TRBJ2-5; TRBD2 is a possible D gene (5 bases). The CDR3 totals 13 residues. Trimming took off 0 bases at V and 7 bases at J, with 10 bases between the two ends. Germline CDR1 is SGHRS and CDR2 is YFSETQ. The CDR3 nucleotides are TGCGCCAGCAGCTTGGACGGGGAAAGGACCCAGTACTTC. Its translation is CASSLDGERTQYF.

This chain connects TRBV4-1 to TRBJ2-4, with D unclear. The closer fit of TRBJ2-7 to the DNA end suggests the J call may be wrong. The germline V gene encodes CDR1 MGHRA and CDR2 YSYEKL. This CDR3 is 16 amino acids long. CDR3 nucleotide sequence: TGCGCCAGCAGCCAGGAGATTGACAACCTCTCCTACGAGCAGTACTTC. Its protein product is CASSQEIDNLSYEQYF.

Remarks on this clonotype: A much larger clone differs from this one at a single base, so this may be a read error. The chain has TRBV29-1 and TRBJ1-1, with TRBD1 as a possible D gene (5 bases). The length of the CDR3 is 14 residues. V was shortened by 0 bases and J by 3 bases, with 11 bases between the two germline ends. Germline CDR1 SQVTM, CDR2 ANQGSEA. The DNA for the CDR3 is TGCAGCGTTGAAGACCGGGGGGGGGACACTGAAGCTTTCTTT. This encodes CSVEDRGGDTEAFF.

The J gene is TRBJ1-1, the V gene TRBV20-1; 8 nucleotides align to TRBD1. V gave up 4 bases and J gave up 4 bases; unmatched junction bases: 8. This CDR3 spans 14 amino acids. Germline CDR1 and CDR2: DFQATT and SNEGSKA (reference sequence). The CDR3 is CSATTQGVGTEAFF. CDR3 bases: TGCAGTGCTACTACACAGGGGGTTGGCACTGAAGCTTTCTTT.

The chain links TRBV7-9 to TRBJ2-5; D is uncertain. Germline V lookup: CDR1 SEHNR, CDR2 FQNEAQ (reference sequence). This CDR3 has 16 amino acids. With 2 bases removed from V and 5 bases from J, the gap between germline ends came to 18 bases. The CDR3: CASSLTQTISRETQYF. Here the CDR3 DNA reads TGTGCCAGCAGCTTAACACAGACGATATCCAGGGAGACCCAGTACTTC.

This clonotype was seen more than once but under ten times. The rearrangement joins TRBV9 to TRBJ1-2; D uncertain. The CDR3 has 13 residues. Germline CDR1 SGDLS, CDR2 YYNGEE. V dropped 3 bases and J dropped 3 bases, with 9 bases sitting between them. The CDR3 reads CASSGGKDYGYTF. The DNA for the CDR3 is TGTGCCAGCAGCGGGGGTAAGGACTATGGCTACACCTTC.

V usage is TRBV20-1 and J usage is TRBJ2-3, with D perhaps matching TRBD2 (5 bases). Germline CDR1 is DFQATT and CDR2 is SNEGSKA (reference sequence). Between the trimmed V and J ends, which lost 4 bases and 1 base, there was a span of 15 bases. The CDR3 runs 15 residues. CDR3 in amino acids: CSATHNGVRTDTQYF. The CDR3 DNA follows: TGCAGTGCTACCCACAACGGGGTCCGCACAGATACGCAGTATTTT.

This clonotype was seen many times. Compared with germline, one end of the junction differs, possibly owing to a read error. The J gene is TRBJ1-5, the V gene TRBV5-1, with D perhaps matching TRBD1 (5 bases). The CDR3 loop spans 14 amino acids. Germline V gene sequence: CDR1 SGHRS, CDR2 YFSETQ. This CDR3 reads CASSLETGNQPQHF. The CDR3 DNA reads as TGTGCCAGCAGCCTCGAGACAGGCAATCAGCCCCAGCATTTT.

The J gene is TRBJ1-3, the V gene TRBV10-3; TRBD1 is a possible D gene (5 bases). Germline assignment: CDR1 ENHRY and CDR2 SYGVKD. Trimming removed 8 bases at V and 1 base at J, with 6 bases between. CDR3 size: 12 residues. The CDR3 DNA sequence: TGTGCCATCCAGGGTTCTGGAAACACCATATATTTT. Its protein product is CAIQGSGNTIYF.

As to this clonotype: A junction boundary mismatches the germline segment, possibly from a read error. The genes are TRBV6-5 and TRBJ1-1, with a possible D match to TRBD1 (5 bases). The CDR3 runs to 14 residues. Germline CDR1 MNHEY, CDR2 SVGAGI. Here the CDR3 DNA reads TGTACCAGCAGTTGGGGCAGTCAGAACACTGAAGCTTTCTTT. This sequence encodes CTSSWGSQNTEAFF.

This clonotype appeared a few times. V is TRBV4-3 and J is TRBJ2-1, with 11 nucleotides matching TRBD2. This CDR3 has 16 amino acids. The V gene end was trimmed by 4 bases and the J gene end by 7 bases; junction bases not matched to a gene: 9. Germline V gives CDR1 LGHNA, CDR2 YSLEER. This chain's CDR3 is CASSPGLAEAGNEQFF. CDR3 DNA sequence: TGCGCCAGCAGCCCGGGACTAGCGGAGGCGGGTAATGAGCAGTTCTTC.

The chain carries TRBV25-1 and TRBJ2-1; no firm D call. The CDR3 is made up of 17 amino acids. Trimming cost V 1 base and J 1 base, with 14 bases left between them. Looked up from germline, CDR1 is MGHDK and CDR2 is SYGVNS. In nucleotides, the CDR3 is TGTGCCAGCAGTGAATGGATTTCCCGCGGTTCCTACAATGAGCAGTTCTTC. Amino acids: CASSEWISRGSYNEQFF.

This clonotype has only a few counts. This could be a read error, since a much larger clone is one nucleotide away. The rearrangement links TRBV27 to TRBJ2-7; D is possibly TRBD1 (5 bases). The germline V gene has CDR1 MNHEY and CDR2 SMNVEV (reference sequence). The CDR3 runs 14 residues. V lost 3 bases and J lost 7, with 16 bases in between. CDR3 amino acids: CASSLRPGNNEQYF. DNA for the CDR3: TGTGCCAGCAGTTTGAGGCCAGGGAACAATGAGCAGTACTTC.

As for this clonotype: This may stem from a read error, because a much larger clone lies one nucleotide away. The chain combines TRBV12-3 or TRBV12-4 with TRBJ1-2, with D perhaps matching TRBD1 (5 bases). The CDR3 covers 15 residues. CDR3 nucleotides: TGTGCCAACAGTTTTTCAGGGAGGCGATTTACTGGCTACACCTTC. Translating it yields CANSFSGRRFTGYTF.

The chain combines TRBV20-1 with TRBJ2-7; TRBD1 is a possible D gene (5 bases). With 3 bases removed from V and 7 bases from J, the gap between germline ends came to 22 bases. This CDR3 spans 15 amino acids. Germline V gives CDR1 DFQATT, CDR2 SNEGSKA (reference sequence). The CDR3 coding sequence is TGCAGTGCTAGTGCCAATGAGGACACCGTGAGAGAGCAGTACTTC. Encoded protein: CSASANEDTVREQYF.

V gene TRBV2 combines with J gene TRBJ1-2; tentative D call: TRBD1 (6 bases). CDR3 length equals 10 residues. CDR1 is SNHLY and CDR2 is FYNNEI in the germline V gene. V was shortened by 6 bases and J by 14 bases, with 13 bases between the two germline ends. The CDR3 region has the DNA TGTGCCAGCAGCGATCGGACAGAGACCTTC. Translated: CASSDRTETF.

This clonotype has at least ten counts. The chain links TRBV12-3 or TRBV12-4 to TRBJ1-4, with unresolved D. The V gene lost 5 bases and the J gene lost 8 bases, with 9 bases spanning the gap. The CDR3 length is 12 residues. Here the CDR3 reads CASSHASEKLFF. The CDR3 region has the DNA TGTGCCAGCAGTCACGCTTCAGAAAAACTGTTTTTT.

As concerns this clonotype: This may come from a read error, since a much larger clone is one base off. The J gene is TRBJ1-1, the V gene TRBV29-1, with 10 bases aligning to TRBD1. The germline V gene has CDR1 SQVTM and CDR2 ANQGSEA. The CDR3 runs to 14 residues. CDR3: CGAQRTGGDTEAFF. In DNA, the CDR3 is TGCGGCGCCCAGCGGACAGGGGGGGACACTGAAGCTTTCTTT. Using reference TRBV29-1 and TRBJ1-1 for the parts outside the CDR3, the full variable domain is SAVISQKPSRDICQRGTSLTIQCQVDSQVTMMFWYRQQPGQSLTLIATANQGSEATYESGFVIDKFPISRPNLTFSTLTVSNMSPEDSSIYLCGAQRTGGDTEAFFGQGTRLTVV.

This clonotype was detected only a few times. This sequence joins TRBV7-2 and TRBJ2-5; tentative D call: TRBD2 (6 bases). CDR1 is SGHTA and CDR2 is FQGNSA in the germline V gene. Trimming pared 2 bases from V and 5 bases from J, leaving 15 bases between. The length of the CDR3 is 15 residues. The CDR3 nucleotides read TGTGCCAGCAGCTTATCCCCTAGCGTTCGGGAGACCCAGTACTTC. Translating it yields CASSLSPSVRETQYF.

This chain links TRBV9 with TRBJ2-3; D perhaps matches TRBD2 (7 bases). CDR3 length: 17 amino acids. Trimming stripped 0 bases from V and 5 bases from J, with 19 bases between. Germline V gene sequence: CDR1 SGDLS, CDR2 YYNGEE. The chain's CDR3 is CASSVALGGGAEDTQYF. The CDR3 DNA sequence: TGTGCCAGCAGCGTAGCCCTAGGAGGGGGGGCTGAAGATACGCAGTATTTT.

V usage is TRBV4-2 and J usage is TRBJ2-7; 8 positions agree with TRBD1. J gave up 4 bases and V 2 bases, and 13 bases lay outside the gene matches. Germline CDR1 LGHNA, CDR2 YNFKEQ. This CDR3 has 17 amino acids. CDR3 in DNA: TGTGCCAGCAGCCAACCCCAGGGGGCGCCCGGTAATTACGAGCAGTACTTC. The encoded protein is CASSQPQGAPGNYEQYF.